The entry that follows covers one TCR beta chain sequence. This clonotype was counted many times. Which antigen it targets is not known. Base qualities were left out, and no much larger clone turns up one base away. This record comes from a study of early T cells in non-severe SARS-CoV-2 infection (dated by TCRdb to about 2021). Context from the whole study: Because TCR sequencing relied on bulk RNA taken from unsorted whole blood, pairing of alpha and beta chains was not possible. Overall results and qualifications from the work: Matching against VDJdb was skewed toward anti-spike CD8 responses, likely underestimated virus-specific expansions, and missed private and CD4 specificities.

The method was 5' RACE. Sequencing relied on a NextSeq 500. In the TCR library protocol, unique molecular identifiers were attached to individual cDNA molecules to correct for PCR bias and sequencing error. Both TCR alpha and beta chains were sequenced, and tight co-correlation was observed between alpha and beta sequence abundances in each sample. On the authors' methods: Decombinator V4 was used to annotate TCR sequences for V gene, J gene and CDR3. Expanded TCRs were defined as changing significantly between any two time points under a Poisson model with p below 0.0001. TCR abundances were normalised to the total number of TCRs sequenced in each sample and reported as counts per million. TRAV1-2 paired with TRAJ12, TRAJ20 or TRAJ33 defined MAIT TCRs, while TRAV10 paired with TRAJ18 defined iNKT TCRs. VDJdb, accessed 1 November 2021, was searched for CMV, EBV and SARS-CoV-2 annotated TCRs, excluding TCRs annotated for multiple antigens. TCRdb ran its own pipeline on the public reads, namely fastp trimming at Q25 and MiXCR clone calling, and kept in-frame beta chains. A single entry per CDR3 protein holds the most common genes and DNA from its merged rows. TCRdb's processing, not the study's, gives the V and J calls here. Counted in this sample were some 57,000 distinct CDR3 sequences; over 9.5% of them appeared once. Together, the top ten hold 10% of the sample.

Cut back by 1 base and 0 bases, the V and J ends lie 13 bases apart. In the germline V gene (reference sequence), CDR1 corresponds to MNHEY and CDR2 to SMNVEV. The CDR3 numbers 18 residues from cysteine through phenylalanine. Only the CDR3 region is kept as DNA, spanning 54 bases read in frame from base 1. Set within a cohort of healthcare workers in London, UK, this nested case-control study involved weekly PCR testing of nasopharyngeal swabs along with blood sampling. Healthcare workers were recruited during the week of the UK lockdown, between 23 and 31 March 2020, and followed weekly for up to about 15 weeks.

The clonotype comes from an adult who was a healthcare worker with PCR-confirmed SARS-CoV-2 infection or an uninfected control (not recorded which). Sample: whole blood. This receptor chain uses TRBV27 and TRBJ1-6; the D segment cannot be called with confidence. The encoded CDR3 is CASSLLDGLSSYNSPLHF. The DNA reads TGTGCCAGCAGTTTATTGGACGGCCTGAGCTCCTATAATTCACCCCTCCACTTT.